This record concerns one T cell receptor beta chain sequence. There were at least 5.5 micrograms of total RNA extracted from every sample. This sample is part of a study of blood T cells in healthy people across ages. Then a second PCR, running roughly 7 to 11 cycles, was carried out with a sample-barcoded 5' primer and a J-beta primer mix. Every cDNA molecule bore a tag from a template-switch adaptor containing 12 random nucleotides. TCRdb processed the 5' RACE reads anew with MiXCR; each CDR3 protein has one entry. The table has approximately 810,000 distinct CDR3 sequences, under 40% seen once. The CDR3 contains 14 residues. V gave up 3 bases and J gave up 8 bases; unmatched junction bases: 7. Germline loops: CDR1 SGHTS, CDR2 YDEGEE.

This clonotype originated in a man younger than 35 in good health. Sequencing used blood. The rearrangement joins TRBV5-8 to TRBJ2-1; TRBD1 matches at 8 bases. The CDR3 protein is CASSSTGVGDEQFF. The CDR3, as DNA: TGTGCCAGCAGCTCGACAGGGGTGGGGGATGAGCAGTTCTTC.